This TCR beta chain was sequenced during a study of beta chain features in type 1 diabetes. Background on the study: No age, gender or cell yield differences were seen between patients and healthy donors. Broader study findings: Naive, central memory and regulatory TCRB repertoires appeared more similar among patients than healthy donors. HLA effects on TCRB rearrangement stayed unresolved here.

Note on this clone: Antigen unknown.

V gave up 3 bases and J gave up 2 bases, with 11 bases separating them. Germline V gene sequence: CDR1 MNHNS, CDR2 SASEGT. CDR3 size: 14 residues. The sequenced template was cDNA made from the entire isolated RNA. Naive, central memory and regulatory T cell samples averaged roughly 4 million reads. Repertoires were generated with immunoSEQ multiplex PCR, while TCRdb's copy carries only in-frame clones and drops some. The sample has 300,000 to 350,000 clones, roughly 8% seen once. J is TRBJ2-7 and V is TRBV6-1, with TRBD1 as a possible D gene (5 bases). The receptor was derived from a woman under 30 in good health. Sequenced material: central memory CD4+ T cells from blood. The CDR3 spells CASSDRGGPYEQYF. CDR3 coding DNA: TGTGCCAGCAGTGATAGGGGTGGACCCTACGAGCAGTACTTC.